These 11 T cell receptor beta chains share one sample of origin, sequenced in a study of blood T cell repertoires in COVID-19. Some clones are missing from TCRdb's copy, which holds only in-frame ones; the method was immunoSEQ multiplex PCR. The repertoire holds under 300,000 clones, roughly 88% seen once, with around 3% in the top ten. Sequenced input: PBMCs or T cells enriched from blood (not recorded which). The receptors were sampled from a woman aged 40 to 50 who had been exposed to COVID-19.

This clone is a singleton in its sample. The J gene is TRBJ2-6, the V gene TRBV21-1; the table's D call, TRBD1, was not checked against the DNA. TRBV21-1 is described as a pseudogene. The CDR3 is 20 amino acids. Written as DNA, the CDR3 is TGTGCCAGCAGCAAACCCGCGACAGGGGGGGATATCTCTGGGGCCAACGTCCTGACTTTC. It encodes CASSKPATGGDISGANVLTF.

This rearrangement joins TRBV11-3 to TRBJ2-7; 8 positions match TRBD2. This CDR3 has 16 amino acids. V dropped 0 bases and J dropped 5; count of bases not matched to a gene: 9. The germline V gene encodes CDR1 SGHNT and CDR2 YENEEA. CDR3 protein: CASSLDCGGRIHEQYF. Here the CDR3 DNA reads TGTGCCAGCAGCTTAGATTGCGGGGGGAGGATCCACGAGCAGTACTTC.

Worth noting for this clone: The junction differs from germline at one of its ends, possibly a read error. The rearrangement joins TRBV5-1 to TRBJ2-2, with 8 bases identical to TRBD2. Germline-derived CDR1 and CDR2 are SGHRS and YFSETQ. The CDR3 spans 16 residues. The CDR3 here is CASSGGRISNTGELFF. The CDR3 DNA is TGTGCCAGCAGCGGCGGGAGGATATCGAACACCGGGGAGCTGTTTTTT.

In this sample, this clone turned up once. The chain recombines TRBV28 with TRBJ1-6; D call uncertain. This CDR3 is 14 amino acids long. V was shortened by 5 bases and J by 0 bases, with 5 bases between the two germline ends. Germline V gives CDR1 MDHEN, CDR2 SYDVKM. The CDR3 DNA follows: TGTGCCAGCAGTCCCCTCTCCTATAATTCACCCCTCCACTTT. Its translation: CASSPLSYNSPLHF.

This chain uses TRBV6-1 with TRBJ1-2; D perhaps matches TRBD1 (6 bases). V lost 2 bases, J lost 4 bases, and 11 bases lay in between. Germline V CDR1 and CDR2: MNHNS, SASEGT. The CDR3 runs 14 residues. CDR3 DNA: TGTGCCAGCAGTGAACGGGCAGGGGTCTATGGCTACACCTTC. Its protein is CASSERAGVYGYTF.

J is TRBJ1-6 and V is TRBV19; D may be TRBD1 (5 bases). Germline V CDR1 and CDR2: LNHDA, SQIVND (reference sequence). CDR3 size: 15 residues. The V and J ends lost 3 bases and 9 bases respectively, with 15 bases between them. For the CDR3, the DNA is TGTGCCAGTAGTATGGGTGGAAAGGGGATTTCACCCCTCCACTTT. Its translation is CASSMGGKGISPLHF.

This sequence joins TRBV3-1 (or the pseudogene TRBV3-2) and TRBJ2-3; 7 bases line up with TRBD1. The CDR3 covers 15 residues. The trim removed 4 bases at V and 4 bases at J, leaving 8 bases unmatched. Germline V gene lookup returns CDR1 LGHDT and CDR2 YNNKEL (reference sequence). The CDR3 here is CASSPDRVRADTQYF. CDR3 DNA: TGTGCCAGCAGCCCCGACAGGGTAAGGGCAGATACGCAGTATTTT.

V and J are TRBV4-1 and TRBJ2-3; the D is unclear. CDR3 length: 15 residues. Trimming removed 4 bases at V and 0 bases at J, with 11 bases between. Germline CDR1 reads MGHRA; CDR2 reads YSYEKL. CDR3 DNA: TGCGCCAGCAGCCTTCTCGGTTCTAGCACAGATACGCAGTATTTT. Its protein is CASSLLGSSTDTQYF.

This rearrangement joins TRBV5-4 to TRBJ2-3; 7 nucleotides align to TRBD1. Per germline, CDR1 SGHNT and CDR2 YYREEE (reference sequence). The CDR3 contains 15 residues. Germline trimming cut 4 bases from V and 1 base from J; bases unmatched to any gene: 6. The CDR3 region is CASSPGGRGTDTQYF. The CDR3 DNA reads TGTGCCAGCAGCCCAGGGGGAAGGGGCACAGATACGCAGTATTTT.

This clone was picked up one time. The rearrangement joins TRBV30 to TRBJ2-5; no clear D. In germline, CDR1 is GTSNPN, CDR2 SVGIG (reference sequence). Trimming stripped 0 bases from V and 5 bases from J, with 13 bases between. The CDR3 spans 14 residues. The CDR3 here is CAWSVLRGVETQYF. The CDR3, as DNA: TGTGCCTGGAGTGTACTCCGAGGAGTTGAGACCCAGTACTTC.

This chain links TRBV29-1 with TRBJ2-1; 12 nucleotides match TRBD2. The length of the CDR3 is 16 residues. V trimming: 5 bases; J trimming: 8 bases; junction bases outside the gene matches: 13. Germline lookup yields CDR1 SQVTM and CDR2 ANQGSEA. CDR3 residues: CSVRARLAGVRDEQFF. In DNA form, the CDR3 reads TGCAGCGTTAGGGCAAGACTAGCGGGAGTTAGGGATGAGCAGTTCTTC.